The clone carrying this T cell receptor (beta chain) was seen repeatedly, ten times or more. Its antigen is currently unknown. These data belong to a study of regulatory T cells in long-lasting Graves disease. Overall study: Patients newly diagnosed with Graves' had been on antithyroid drugs for under 3 months.

The CDR3 consists of 12 residues. The germline CDR1 and CDR2 sequences are MGHDK and SYGVNS. V was trimmed by 1 base and J by 7 bases, leaving 7 bases between them. For TCR beta, libraries came from iRepertoire HTBI primers and Arm-PCR of CDR3 regions. A single record per CDR3 protein comes from TCRdb applying MiXCR to the multiplex PCR reads. The sample has 500,000 to 700,000 distinct CDR3 sequences, less than 20% seen once. Whole-study results and caveats: No thyroid tissue was studied; the work used peripheral blood only. Persistent disease exhibited a predilection for TRBV28, TRBJ1-2 and TRBJ2-5.

The time point: newly diagnosed GD, antithyroid drugs for less than 3 months. PBMC RNA served as the TCR library source. The same specimen was also included in a second study, on T cells in Graves' hyperthyroidism and ophthalmopathy. That study reports: Most expanded thyroid clonotypes above 0.001 recurred in blood.

Source: peripheral blood mononuclear cells (PBMCs), taken at new diagnosis, from a patient treated with antithyroid drugs. The rearrangement links TRBV25-1 to TRBJ1-2, with D unresolved. The TCR was taken from a woman between 25 and 40 years old with Graves disease. The chain's CDR3 is CASSEFGTGYTF. CDR3 bases: TGTGCCAGCAGTGAATTTGGTACTGGCTACACCTTC.